These 27 T cell receptor beta chains share one sample of origin, sequenced in a study of T cells in Graves' hyperthyroidism and ophthalmopathy. Amplification of TCR beta CDR3 regions was performed using RNA transcripts as template. First-round RT-PCR targeting the TCR CDR3 was performed with the HTBI primer set. One entry per CDR3 protein, called by TCRdb with MiXCR from the multiplex PCR reads. The sample lists 500,000 to 650,000 distinct CDR3 sequences; approximately 17% were seen once. Sequencing used blood. Source of these receptors: a woman younger than 35 with Graves' ophthalmopathy.

The V gene is TRBV6-2 or TRBV6-3, the J gene TRBJ1-5; D might be TRBD1 (6 bases). The CDR3 runs 16 residues. From germline, CDR1 is MNHEY and CDR2 SVGEGT. V was pared by 2 bases and J by 5 bases, with 16 bases between. CDR3 bases: TGTGCCAGCAGTTACGGGACGGACAGTGGCCATCAGCCCCAGCATTTT. This encodes CASSYGTDSGHQPQHF.

In this sample, this clonotype turned up many times. The chain joins TRBV30 to TRBJ1-2, with 11 nucleotides matching TRBD1. V gave up 2 bases and J gave up 6 bases; unmatched junction bases: 2. Germline CDR1 is GTSNPN and CDR2 is SVGIG (reference sequence). This CDR3 region has 13 residues. DNA for the CDR3: TGTGCCTGGAGTACGGACAGGGGGCATGGCTACACCTTC. It encodes CAWSTDRGHGYTF.

This clonotype was seen repeatedly, ten times or more. The rearrangement uses TRBV12-3 or TRBV12-4 and TRBJ1-5; the match to TRBD1 covers 7 bases. The length of the CDR3 is 16 residues. Trimming at V came to 6 bases and at J to 0 bases, leaving 8 bases not matched to a gene. Here the CDR3 DNA reads TGTGCCAGCAGCTCTGGCGACAGGGTTAGCAATCAGCCCCAGCATTTT. Residues: CASSSGDRVSNQPQHF.

A few counts support this clonotype. The V and J genes are TRBV30 and TRBJ1-2, with D possibly TRBD1 on 5 matching bases. The CDR3 length is 13 residues. Germline V CDR1 and CDR2: GTSNPN, SVGIG (reference sequence). The V and J ends lost 3 bases and 4 bases respectively, with 12 bases between them. The CDR3 is CAWSGGGTYGYTF. In DNA form, the CDR3 reads TGTGCCTGGAGCGGGGGGGGGACCTATGGCTACACCTTC.

This rearrangement joins TRBV7-9 to TRBJ2-2, with TRBD1 matching over 8 bases. The trim removed 8 bases at V and 4 bases at J, leaving 3 bases unmatched. Germline V gives CDR1 SEHNR, CDR2 FQNEAQ (reference sequence). The CDR3 length is 13 residues. CDR3 residues: CASQGATTGELFF. CDR3 nucleotide sequence: TGTGCCAGCCAGGGGGCGACCACCGGGGAGCTGTTTTTT.

With respect to this clonotype: Mismatch with germline at one junction end may stem from a read error. The chain employs TRBV6-2 or TRBV6-3 and TRBJ2-7; maybe TRBD2 (6 bases). The germline CDR1 and CDR2 sequences are MNHEY and SVGEGT. CDR3 length: 17 amino acids. The DNA of the CDR3 is TGCGCCAGCAGTGAGTCGAAGAACGGGAGAACGCCCTACGTGCAGTACTTC. Translated, it gives CASSESKNGRTPYVQYF.

There are a few counts of this clonotype. V and J are TRBV6-4 and TRBJ2-2, with a possible D match to TRBD2 (5 bases). The CDR3 length is 13 residues. The germline V gene encodes CDR1 MRHNA and CDR2 SNTAGT. The V and J ends lost 3 bases and 6 bases respectively, with 8 bases between them. This CDR3 reads CASSEGEAGELFF. As DNA, the CDR3 is TGTGCCAGCAGTGAGGGAGAAGCCGGGGAGCTGTTTTTT.

This clonotype has a handful of counts. The CDR3 DNA is TGTGCCACCAGCGGCTGGGGAACAGGGGGCGATGAAAAACTGTTTTTT. It translates to CATSGWGTGGDEKLFF. V is TRBV15 and J is TRBJ1-4, with 9 bases aligning to TRBD1. After removal of 5 bases from V and 6 bases from J, the junction contained 10 bases not matched to a gene. The CDR3 length is 16 residues. CDR1 LNHNV and CDR2 YYDKDF come from the germline V gene (reference sequence).

This clonotype was recorded at least ten times. This chain uses TRBV7-9 with TRBJ1-1; 7 bases align to TRBD1. The CDR3 is 18 residues long. Germline trimming cut 8 bases from V and 1 base from J; bases unmatched to any gene: 19. Germline V gives CDR1 SEHNR, CDR2 FQNEAQ (reference sequence). CDR3 nucleotide sequence: TGTGCCAGCGGACAGACAGGGATCTTCGCTGTCGGGAACACTGAAGCTTTCTTT. It yields the protein CASGQTGIFAVGNTEAFF.

This clonotype was detected many times. The chain carries TRBV5-1 and TRBJ2-5; D gene unclear. The ends were cut back, 0 bases at V and 6 bases at J, with 12 bases in the middle. The length of the CDR3 is 14 residues. Per the germline V gene, CDR1 is SGHRS and CDR2 is YFSETQ. This CDR3 reads CASSLEVGWKTQYF. The CDR3 nucleotides read TGCGCCAGCAGCTTGGAGGTCGGTTGGAAGACCCAGTACTTC.

This clonotype turned up a few times. The genes are TRBV19 and TRBJ1-5; a weak D match, TRBD1 (5 bases). Germline V gene data show CDR1 as LNHDA and CDR2 as SQIVND (reference sequence). CDR3 length equals 15 residues. Trimming pared 9 bases from V and 4 bases from J, leaving 19 bases between. The CDR3 bases are TGTGCCAGCACCGGGGCGGCAGAGCAGAATCAGCCCCAGCATTTT. Encoded protein: CASTGAAEQNQPQHF.

This clonotype was picked up many times. The genes are TRBV3-1 and TRBJ1-5; D might be TRBD1 (6 bases). The CDR3 loop spans 15 amino acids. V was trimmed by 3 bases and J by 6 bases, leaving 15 bases between them. Germline CDR1 reads LGHDT; CDR2 reads YNNKEL (reference sequence). This chain's CDR3 is CASSQTTGGGQPQHF. CDR3 sequence (DNA): TGTGCCAGCAGCCAGACAACGGGGGGCGGTCAGCCCCAGCATTTT.

This clonotype was recorded at least ten times. The CDR3 DNA follows: TGTGCCAGCCAGGCGGGGGACATGGTGGGTGAAAAACTGTTTTTT. Its protein product is CASQAGDMVGEKLFF. This chain joins TRBV5-6 and TRBJ1-4, with a weak D call TRBD1 (6 bases). The CDR3 is 15 residues long. Germline V gene lookup returns CDR1 SGHDT and CDR2 YYEEEE. The V and J ends lost 7 bases and 7 bases respectively, with 20 bases between them.

In this sample, this clonotype turned up many times. V is TRBV20-1 and J is TRBJ2-7, with 9 bases fitting TRBD2. The CDR3 is made up of 13 amino acids. Germline trimming cut 6 bases from V and 3 bases from J; bases unmatched to any gene: 6. Germline CDR1 and CDR2: DFQATT and SNEGSKA (reference sequence). CDR3 nucleotides: TGCAGTGCCCCGCTAGCGGGAAGCTACGAGCAGTACTTC. This translates into CSAPLAGSYEQYF.

The chain uses TRBV2 and TRBJ1-2; 10 nucleotides agree with TRBD1. The CDR3 contains 18 residues. V dropped 3 bases and J dropped 7; count of bases not matched to a gene: 17. Germline V gene data show CDR1 as SNHLY and CDR2 as FYNNEI. CDR3 sequence reads: CASSESRPRGQGFSGYTF. Written as DNA, the CDR3 is TGTGCCAGCAGTGAGTCCCGTCCTCGGGGACAGGGGTTTAGTGGCTACACCTTC.

In this sample, this clonotype turned up many times. The chain couples TRBV28 to TRBJ2-7, with TRBD2 matching 11 bases. The trim removed 6 bases at V and 3 bases at J, leaving 7 bases unmatched. CDR3 length: 15 amino acids. Germline CDR1 is MDHEN and CDR2 is SYDVKM. CDR3 in amino acids: CASRVSGGGRYEQYF. CDR3 nucleotide sequence: TGTGCCAGCAGAGTTAGCGGGGGGGGGCGCTACGAGCAGTACTTC.

The chain joins TRBV11-2 to TRBJ2-1; 11 positions match TRBD2. CDR3 length: 14 amino acids. The V gene's germline CDR1 is SGHAT and CDR2 FQNNGV. V was clipped by 6 bases and J by 6 bases; unmatched bases: 4. The CDR3 bases are TGTGCCAGCAGTGACGGGACTAGCGGCAATGAGCAGTTCTTC. Protein product: CASSDGTSGNEQFF.

At least ten counts were recorded for this clonotype. The chain links TRBV7-2 to TRBJ2-7; perhaps D is TRBD1 or TRBD2 (5 bases each). Germline assignment: CDR1 SGHTA and CDR2 FQGNSA. Trimming took 4 bases from V and 2 from J, leaving 15 bases between them. This CDR3 has 15 residues. The CDR3 reads CASSSALGATYEQYF. The DNA of the CDR3 is TGTGCCAGCAGCTCAGCCCTCGGGGCTACCTACGAGCAGTACTTC. The whole variable domain, filled in from reference TRBV7-2 and TRBJ2-7, reads GAGVSQSPSNKVTEKGKDVELRCDPISGHTALYWYRQSLGQGLEFLIYFQGNSAPDKSGLPSDRFSAERTGGSVSTLTIQRTQQEDSAVYLCASSSALGATYEQYFGPGTRLTVT.

This clonotype was counted many times. The rearrangement links TRBV2 to TRBJ1-1; no reliable D call. CDR1 is SNHLY and CDR2 is FYNNEI in the germline V gene. V was pared by 9 bases and J by 8 bases, with 16 bases between. The CDR3 has 12 residues. The CDR3 nucleotides read TGTGCCAGTACTGACCTTGGGGTGGAAGCTTTCTTT. Its protein product is CASTDLGVEAFF.

This clonotype was detected only a few times. The rearrangement joins TRBV12-3 or TRBV12-4 to TRBJ1-4; D is possibly TRBD1 (5 bases). Trimming cost V 7 bases and J 3 bases, with 12 bases left between them. The CDR3 loop spans 14 amino acids. The DNA for the CDR3 is TGTGCCAGCACTCCCAGGACACCTAATGAAAAACTGTTTTTT. Encoded protein: CASTPRTPNEKLFF.

The sample holds many counts of this clonotype. The CDR3 nucleotides read TGTGCCAGCAGAGACATGAGGAATCAGCCCCAGCATTTT. Amino acid sequence: CASRDMRNQPQHF. This chain uses TRBV2 with TRBJ1-5, with D unresolved. CDR1 is SNHLY, CDR2 FYNNEI, per germline. The CDR3 has 13 amino acids. V lost 6 bases to trimming and J lost 4 bases, with 10 bases between them.

This clonotype was picked up many times. This chain joins TRBV20-1 and TRBJ2-4, with TRBD2 matching over 8 bases. The CDR3 spans 16 residues. CDR1 DFQATT and CDR2 SNEGSKA come from the germline V gene (reference sequence). V was clipped by 4 bases and J by 1 base; unmatched bases: 9. This CDR3 reads CSAMAPSGRAKNIQYF. DNA for the CDR3: TGCAGTGCTATGGCCCCTAGCGGGCGGGCCAAAAACATTCAGTACTTC.

Regarding this clonotype: A read error may explain this, as a much larger clone is one base away. The chain joins TRBV12-3 or TRBV12-4 to TRBJ2-3; the D gene is possibly TRBD2 (5 bases). V lost 5 bases to trimming and J lost 2 bases, with 17 bases between them. This CDR3 is built from 16 residues. CDR3 DNA sequence: TGTGCCAGCAGTCCCCTAGTGGGAGCCGTCACAGATACGCAGTATTTT. Protein product: CASSPLVGAVTDTQYF.

This clonotype turned up a few times. V and J are TRBV6-1 and TRBJ1-4, with 8 bases that match TRBD1. Germline-derived CDR1 and CDR2 are MNHNS and SASEGT. Unmatched junction bases numbered 8, after V lost 7 bases and J lost 7 bases. This CDR3 is built from 14 residues. In nucleotides, the CDR3 is TGTGCCAGCAAGACGGACAGGGAGTCTGAAAAACTGTTTTTT. Translating it yields CASKTDRESEKLFF.

This clonotype was picked up a small number of times. V is TRBV30 and J is TRBJ2-1; D ambiguous. V lost 0 bases and J 0 bases, leaving 12 bases between the germline ends. Germline-derived CDR1 and CDR2 are GTSNPN and SVGIG (reference sequence). This CDR3 spans 16 amino acids. The CDR3 protein is CAWSVLTSSSYNEQFF. DNA for the CDR3: TGTGCCTGGAGTGTACTTACTTCCAGCTCCTACAATGAGCAGTTCTTC.

This clonotype was seen at least ten times. The gene calls are TRBV20-1 and TRBJ2-5; D is possibly TRBD1 or TRBD2 (5 bases each). V lost 5 bases and J 1 base, leaving 8 bases between the germline ends. Looked up from germline, CDR1 is DFQATT and CDR2 is SNEGSKA (reference sequence). This CDR3 is 12 amino acids long. This CDR3 is CSADGTQETQYF. The CDR3 DNA reads TGCAGTGCTGATGGGACCCAAGAGACCCAGTACTTC.

About this clonotype itself: One end of the junction fails to match germline, which may point to a read error. The genes are TRBV30 and TRBJ2-7; D gene unclear. This CDR3 spans 13 amino acids. CDR1 GTSNPN and CDR2 SVGIG come from the germline V gene (reference sequence). DNA for the CDR3: TGTGCCTGGAGTGTGGGTAATTACTACGAGCAGCACTTC. Its translation is CAWSVGNYYEQHF.